One sample yielded the 2 T cell receptor beta chains listed below, sequenced in a study of PD-1 blockade in classical Hodgkin lymphoma. The table came from immunoSEQ multiplex PCR; TCRdb's copy has only in-frame clones and leaves some out. Among 20,000 to 30,000 clones, roughly 89% were seen once, and the ten largest hold about 0.55%. Time point specified: newly diagnosed, previously untreated cHL patient sample. It was by magnetic negative selection that CD4+ T cells were purified from thawed PBMCs. The sequenced material came from CD4+ T cells from blood. The receptors stem from a human donor with classical Hodgkin lymphoma.

This chain links TRBV5-1 with TRBJ1-1; tentatively, D is TRBD1 (5 bases). Trimming cost V 3 bases and J 5 bases, with 8 bases left between them. CDR1 is SGHRS, CDR2 YFSETQ, per germline. The CDR3 covers 12 residues. CDR3 DNA: TGCGCCAGCAGCTGGGGGGGAACTGAAGCTTTCTTT. As protein: CASSWGGTEAFF.

The rearrangement joins TRBV12-5 to TRBJ2-7; the match to TRBD1 covers 7 bases. The germline CDR1 and CDR2 sequences are LGHNT and FRNRAP. The CDR3 is 16 residues long. The V gene end was trimmed by 1 base and the J gene end by 3 bases; junction bases not matched to a gene: 9. The CDR3 sequence is CASGLDYPGTVYEQYF. CDR3 in DNA: TGTGCTAGTGGTTTGGATTACCCTGGGACAGTCTACGAGCAGTACTTC.